These 26 T cell receptor beta chains were sequenced from one sample in a study of CD8 T cells in ankylosing spondylitis. One entry per CDR3 protein results from TCRdb running MiXCR on the 5' RACE reads. The table has 500,000 or so distinct CDR3 sequences, approximately 5% seen once. The antigens of these receptors remain unknown. Study conclusions and caveats: Several highly homologous variants made up a TCR beta motif that seemed to typify ankylosing spondylitis blood.

Sequences were obtained from blood, either unsorted or a sorted T cell fraction (not recorded which). These TCRs come from a male donor with ankylosing spondylitis.

This clonotype was seen only a few times. The chain recombines TRBV10-3 with TRBJ1-5; D is unresolved. The V gene lost 0 bases and the J gene lost 0 bases, with 12 bases spanning the gap. The CDR3 contains 17 residues. In germline, CDR1 is ENHRY, CDR2 SYGVKD. The CDR3 DNA is TGTGCCATCAGTGAGTCTGGGGTCGGATATAGCAATCAGCCCCAGCATTTT. It encodes CAISESGVGYSNQPQHF.

This clonotype occurred many times. This chain uses TRBV5-1 with TRBJ2-3; 11 bases line up with TRBD2. The CDR3 has 15 amino acids. Losses at the gene ends were 5 bases for V and 4 bases for J; bases not matched to a gene: 6. Germline-derived CDR1 and CDR2 are SGHRS and YFSETQ. The CDR3 protein is CASRRLAGSPDTQYF. In DNA, the CDR3 is TGCGCCAGCAGAAGACTAGCGGGATCCCCAGATACGCAGTATTTT.

This clonotype was detected many times. The rearrangement links TRBV6-1 to TRBJ2-3, with D uncertain. Germline V gives CDR1 MNHNS, CDR2 SASEGT. V lost 3 bases, J lost 0 bases, and 13 bases lay in between. The CDR3 is made up of 16 amino acids. CDR3 in amino acids: CASSDDRWGSTDTQYF. The CDR3 DNA is TGTGCCAGCAGTGACGACCGCTGGGGTAGCACAGATACGCAGTATTTT.

J is TRBJ1-2 and V is TRBV20-1; a weak D match, TRBD1 (5 bases). The CDR3 sequence is 11 residues long. From germline, CDR1 is DFQATT and CDR2 SNEGSKA (reference sequence). V lost 2 bases and J lost 8, with 9 bases in between. CDR3 sequence: CSARHEGGYTF. CDR3 sequence (DNA): TGCAGTGCTAGACATGAGGGGGGCTACACCTTC.

The V gene is TRBV14, the J gene TRBJ2-5; TRBD2 matches 9 bases. With V trimmed by 4 bases and J by 4 bases, 10 bases remained unmatched. The CDR3 spans 16 residues. Germline V lookup: CDR1 SGHDN, CDR2 FVKESK. The CDR3 nucleotides read TGTGCCAGCAGCCTCCGACTAGCGGTTCCCCGAGAGACCCAGTACTTC. It yields the protein CASSLRLAVPRETQYF.

This clonotype was seen many times. The V and J genes are TRBV28 and TRBJ1-4; the D is unclear. The germline CDR1 and CDR2 sequences are MDHEN and SYDVKM. CDR3 length: 14 residues. V shed 5 bases and J shed 8 bases, with 15 bases lying between them. CDR3 nucleotide sequence: TGTGCCAGCAGTGACGGCCGGAGTGGCGAAAAACTGTTTTTT. Its translation: CASSDGRSGEKLFF.

This clonotype was seen many times. J is TRBJ1-6 and V is TRBV12-3 or TRBV12-4; perhaps TRBD1 as D (6 bases). This CDR3 region has 12 residues. V lost 10 bases and J lost 7, with 11 bases in between. CDR3 region: CATATGNSPLHF. Written as DNA, the CDR3 is TGTGCCACTGCTACAGGGAATTCACCCCTCCACTTT.

This clonotype was found many times. The J gene is TRBJ2-7, the V gene TRBV5-1; D not certain. Germline V gene lookup returns CDR1 SGHRS and CDR2 YFSETQ. The CDR3 has 14 residues. Trimming shortened V by 0 bases and J by 2 bases, and 9 bases separated the two germline ends. CDR3 region: CASSLDPGTYEQYF. The CDR3 bases are TGCGCCAGCAGCTTGGATCCAGGCACCTACGAGCAGTACTTC. Full variable domain (missing parts from reference TRBV5-1 and TRBJ2-7): KAGVTQTPRYLIKTRGQQVTLSCSPISGHRSVSWYQQTPGQGLQFLFEYFSETQRNKGNFPGRFSGRQFSNSRSEMNVSTLELGDSALYLCASSLDPGTYEQYFGPGTRLTVT.

This clonotype was counted ten times or more. The gene calls are TRBV20-1 and TRBJ1-1; TRBD1 is a possible D gene (5 bases). In germline, CDR1 is DFQATT, CDR2 SNEGSKA (reference sequence). With 6 bases removed from V and 6 bases from J, the gap between germline ends came to 11 bases. This CDR3 spans 11 amino acids. CDR3 sequence reads: CSALGGAEAFF. The CDR3 DNA sequence: TGCAGTGCCCTTGGGGGTGCTGAAGCTTTCTTT.

This chain joins TRBV7-9 and TRBJ2-7, with 7 bases that match TRBD1. There are 15 residues in the CDR3. With V trimmed by 5 bases and J by 2 bases, 9 bases remained unmatched. Germline CDR1 reads SEHNR; CDR2 reads FQNEAQ (reference sequence). CDR3 residues: CASSPTGAGTYEQYF. The DNA for the CDR3 is TGTGCCAGCAGCCCAACAGGGGCCGGCACCTACGAGCAGTACTTC.

This clonotype has only a few counts. The chain joins TRBV5-1 to TRBJ2-5; D perhaps matches TRBD2 (5 bases). V lost 5 bases and J 5 bases, leaving 10 bases between the germline ends. There are 12 residues in the CDR3. The V gene's germline CDR1 is SGHRS and CDR2 YFSETQ. The CDR3 DNA reads as TGCGCCAGCAGTAACCAGCGGGAGACCCAGTACTTC. This encodes CASSNQRETQYF.

This clonotype was found many times. The chain recombines TRBV20-1 with TRBJ2-7; no clear D. CDR1 is DFQATT and CDR2 is SNEGSKA in the germline V gene (reference sequence). The V end was cut by 1 base, the J end by 2 bases, with 9 bases between. CDR3 length equals 13 residues. CDR3: CSARVGSAYEQYF. In DNA, the CDR3 is TGCAGTGCTAGAGTAGGGTCTGCCTACGAGCAGTACTTC.

This clonotype was picked up many times. This CDR3 reads CASGIRGPNTGELFF. CDR3 sequence (DNA): TGTGCCAGCGGTATAAGGGGCCCGAACACCGGGGAGCTGTTTTTT. V usage is TRBV27 and J usage is TRBJ2-2, with D perhaps TRBD1 (5 bases). Germline V gene data show CDR1 as MNHEY and CDR2 as SMNVEV (reference sequence). With 8 bases removed from V and 0 bases from J, the gap between germline ends came to 13 bases. The CDR3 totals 15 residues.

The chain employs TRBV24-1 and TRBJ2-3, with a possible D match to TRBD2 (6 bases). Trimming stripped 5 bases from V and 2 bases from J, with 13 bases between. There are 15 residues in the CDR3. The germline gives CDR1 KGHDR, CDR2 SFDVKD. Here the CDR3 reads CATSGGDVFTDTQYF. In DNA form, the CDR3 reads TGTGCCACCAGTGGGGGGGACGTTTTCACAGATACGCAGTATTTT.

This clonotype appeared many times. The rearrangement joins TRBV5-6 to TRBJ1-2; TRBD1 matches at 7 bases. The V gene's germline CDR1 is SGHDT and CDR2 YYEEEE. The CDR3 is made up of 14 amino acids. V lost 4 bases, J lost 5 bases, and 8 bases stayed unmatched. This CDR3 is CASSTKTGYYGYTF. CDR3 nucleotide sequence: TGTGCCAGCAGCACAAAGACAGGGTATTATGGCTACACCTTC. Supplemented by reference TRBV5-6 and TRBJ1-2, the full variable domain reads DAGVTQSPTHLIKTRGQQVTLRCSPKSGHDTVSWYQQALGQGPQFIFQYYEEEERQRGNFPDRFSGHQFPNYSSELNVNALLLGDSALYLCASSTKTGYYGYTFGSGTRLTVV.

This clonotype was recorded many times. The chain is built from TRBV6-2 or TRBV6-3 and TRBJ1-1, with 10 nucleotides matching TRBD1. Germline assignment: CDR1 MNHEY and CDR2 SVGEGT. The CDR3 totals 16 residues. V dropped 5 bases and J dropped 4; count of bases not matched to a gene: 10. CDR3 DNA sequence: TGTGCCAGCAGTCGTCCCGGGACAGGGGCCAGCACTGAAGCTTTCTTT. Its protein is CASSRPGTGASTEAFF.

This clonotype was observed at least ten times. The chain employs TRBV27 and TRBJ1-4; D gene uncertain. The CDR3 has 14 residues. The V gene lost 6 bases and the J gene lost 7 bases, with 15 bases spanning the gap. Looked up from germline, CDR1 is MNHEY and CDR2 is SMNVEV (reference sequence). The CDR3 DNA sequence: TGTGCCAGCAGGCGCGGGAGTAGGAGTGAAAAACTGTTTTTT. As protein: CASRRGSRSEKLFF.

This clonotype was detected many times. V gene TRBV5-1 combines with J gene TRBJ2-1, with D possibly matching TRBD2 (6 bases). The CDR3 is 13 amino acids. Germline-derived CDR1 and CDR2 are SGHRS and YFSETQ. Trimming removed 2 bases from V and 8 bases from J, with 11 bases in between. The CDR3 sequence is CASSFGTWYEQFF. The CDR3 DNA is TGCGCCAGCAGCTTCGGGACTTGGTATGAGCAGTTCTTC. Supplemented by reference TRBV5-1 and TRBJ2-1, the full variable domain reads KAGVTQTPRYLIKTRGQQVTLSCSPISGHRSVSWYQQTPGQGLQFLFEYFSETQRNKGNFPGRFSGRQFSNSRSEMNVSTLELGDSALYLCASSFGTWYEQFFGPGTRLTVL.

This clonotype was counted ten times or more. This sequence joins TRBV6-1 and TRBJ1-5; 7 bases are a match to TRBD1. J lost 3 bases, V lost 4 bases, and 6 bases had no gene match. The germline V gene encodes CDR1 MNHNS and CDR2 SASEGT. This CDR3 comprises 15 residues. In nucleotides, the CDR3 is TGTGCCAGCAGTGGATTAGACAGGGCCAATCAGCCCCAGCATTTT. Residues: CASSGLDRANQPQHF.

This chain connects TRBV19 to TRBJ2-1; 13 nucleotides line up with TRBD2. This CDR3 region has 17 residues. The germline V gene encodes CDR1 LNHDA and CDR2 SQIVND (reference sequence). V lost 3 bases, J lost 9 bases, and 11 bases stayed unmatched. Here the CDR3 reads CASSMRLGGLAGIEQFF. The CDR3, as DNA: TGTGCCAGTAGTATGAGGCTTGGGGGACTAGCGGGAATTGAGCAGTTCTTC.

This clonotype was seen ten or more times. J is TRBJ2-1 and V is TRBV7-2, with D maybe TRBD2 (6 bases). Germline-derived CDR1 and CDR2 are SGHTA and FQGNSA. The V gene lost 4 bases and the J gene lost 0 bases, with 13 bases spanning the gap. This CDR3 has 16 residues. CDR3 bases: TGTGCCAGCAGCTCACTTGGGACTGGCTCCTACAATGAGCAGTTCTTC. Its protein is CASSSLGTGSYNEQFF.

This clonotype was counted a few times. DNA of the CDR3: TGTGCCAGCAGCGTTGACAGGGGTGTCTACGAGCAGTACTTC. It yields the protein CASSVDRGVYEQYF. The rearrangement links TRBV2 to TRBJ2-7, with TRBD1 identical over 8 bases. The CDR3 extends over 14 amino acids. CDR1 and CDR2 (germline): SNHLY, FYNNEI. J was trimmed by 3 bases and V by 6 bases; bases with no gene match: 7.

Ten or more counts support this clonotype. The chain combines TRBV20-1 with TRBJ2-7, with 8 bases aligning to TRBD2. CDR1 DFQATT and CDR2 SNEGSKA come from the germline V gene (reference sequence). This CDR3 has 14 residues. Trimming cost V 5 bases and J 4 bases; bases outside gene matches: 10. In DNA, the CDR3 is TGCAGTGCTCCTCGGACTAGCAACATATACGAGCAGTACTTC. Translated: CSAPRTSNIYEQYF.

This clonotype showed up just a few times. The chain carries TRBV6-5 and TRBJ1-5, with D tentatively TRBD1 (5 bases). The CDR3 loop spans 19 amino acids. Between the trimmed V and J ends, which lost 2 bases and 0 bases, there was a span of 20 bases. Germline V lookup: CDR1 MNHEY, CDR2 SVGAGI. CDR3 region: CASSYRALRGPNSNQPQHF. CDR3 sequence (DNA): TGTGCCAGCAGTTACAGGGCCCTAAGGGGACCGAATAGCAATCAGCCCCAGCATTTT.

The chain is built from TRBV4-1 and TRBJ1-3; weak D call: TRBD1 (5 bases). Germline V gene sequence: CDR1 MGHRA, CDR2 YSYEKL. With 4 bases removed from V and 4 bases from J, the gap between germline ends came to 14 bases. This CDR3 comprises 15 residues. CDR3 residues: CASSRGGVFGNTIYF. CDR3 coding DNA: TGCGCCAGCAGCCGCGGGGGGGTTTTCGGAAACACCATATATTTT.

This clonotype was counted at least ten times. The chain employs TRBV28 and TRBJ1-1; 7 bases agree with TRBD1. Trimming at V came to 5 bases and at J to 6 bases, leaving 3 bases not matched to a gene. Germline values: CDR1 MDHEN, CDR2 SYDVKM. The CDR3 runs 12 residues. CDR3 sequence: CASSPQGAEAFF. The CDR3 DNA follows: TGTGCCAGCAGTCCCCAGGGGGCTGAAGCTTTCTTT.